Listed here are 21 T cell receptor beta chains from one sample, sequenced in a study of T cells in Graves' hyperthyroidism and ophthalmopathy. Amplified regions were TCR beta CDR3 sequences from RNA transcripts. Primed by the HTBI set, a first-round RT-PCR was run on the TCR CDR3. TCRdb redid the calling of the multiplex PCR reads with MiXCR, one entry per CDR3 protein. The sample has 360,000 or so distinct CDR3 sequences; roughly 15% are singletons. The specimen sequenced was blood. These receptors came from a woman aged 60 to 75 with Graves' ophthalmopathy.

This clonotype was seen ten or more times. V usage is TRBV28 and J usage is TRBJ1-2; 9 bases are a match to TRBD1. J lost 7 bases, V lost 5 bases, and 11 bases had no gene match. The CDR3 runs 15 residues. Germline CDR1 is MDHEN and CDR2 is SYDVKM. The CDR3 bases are TGTGCCAGCAGTCTGCCTACAGGGGGCTTAGGTGGCTACACCTTC. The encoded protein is CASSLPTGGLGGYTF.

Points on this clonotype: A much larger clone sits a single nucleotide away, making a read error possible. CDR3 DNA sequence: TGTGCCAGCAGCCCCAGCCGGGGAGCTCTCTTT. This codes for CASSPSRGALF. V usage is TRBV16 and J usage is TRBJ2-2; D might be TRBD2 (5 bases). The CDR3 spans 11 residues. In germline, CDR1 is KGHSY, CDR2 FQNENV.

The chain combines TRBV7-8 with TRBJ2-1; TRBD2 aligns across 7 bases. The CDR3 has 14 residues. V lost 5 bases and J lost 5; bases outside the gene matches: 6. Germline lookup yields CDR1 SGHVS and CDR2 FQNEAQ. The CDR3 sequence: CASSQELADNEQFF. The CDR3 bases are TGTGCCAGCAGCCAAGAGCTAGCGGACAATGAGCAGTTCTTC.

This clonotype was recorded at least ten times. CDR3 DNA sequence: TGTGCCAGCCGCTTTGGGAATGAGCAGTTCTTC. Translation: CASRFGNEQFF. The chain uses TRBV28 and TRBJ2-1; D not resolved. This CDR3 is built from 11 residues. Trimming took 8 bases from V and 7 from J, leaving 9 bases between them. CDR1 and CDR2 from the germline V gene are MDHEN and SYDVKM.

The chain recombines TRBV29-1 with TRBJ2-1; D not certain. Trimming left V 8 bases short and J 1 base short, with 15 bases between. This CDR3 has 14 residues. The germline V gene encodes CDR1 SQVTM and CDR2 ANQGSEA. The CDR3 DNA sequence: TGCAGCTCCGTAGTTACGTTTTCCTACAATGAGCAGTTCTTC. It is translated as CSSVVTFSYNEQFF.

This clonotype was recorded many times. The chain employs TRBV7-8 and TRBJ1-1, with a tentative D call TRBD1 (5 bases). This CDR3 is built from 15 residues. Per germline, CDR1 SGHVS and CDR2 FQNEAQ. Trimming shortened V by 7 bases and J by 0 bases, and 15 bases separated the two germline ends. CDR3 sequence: CASNLGLTMNTEAFF. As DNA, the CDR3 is TGTGCCAGCAATCTGGGACTTACCATGAACACTGAAGCTTTCTTT.

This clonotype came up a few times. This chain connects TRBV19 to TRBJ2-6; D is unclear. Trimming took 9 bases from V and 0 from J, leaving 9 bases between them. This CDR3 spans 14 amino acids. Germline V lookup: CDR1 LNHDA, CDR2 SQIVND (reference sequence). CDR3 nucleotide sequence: TGTGCCAGCCTACACCTCTCTGGGGCCAACGTCCTGACTTTC. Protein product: CASLHLSGANVLTF. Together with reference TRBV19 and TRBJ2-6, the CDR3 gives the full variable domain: DGGITQSPKYLFRKEGQNVTLSCEQNLNHDAMYWYRQDPGQGLRLIYYSQIVNDFQKGDIAEGYSVSREKKESFPLTVTSAQKNPTAFYLCASLHLSGANVLTFGAGSRLTVL.

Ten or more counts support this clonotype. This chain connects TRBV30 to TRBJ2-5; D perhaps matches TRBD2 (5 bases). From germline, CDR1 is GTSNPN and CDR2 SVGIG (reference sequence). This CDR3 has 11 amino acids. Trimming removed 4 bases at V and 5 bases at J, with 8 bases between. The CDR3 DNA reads TGTGCCTGGACTAGCAGGGAGACCCAGTACTTC. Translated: CAWTSRETQYF. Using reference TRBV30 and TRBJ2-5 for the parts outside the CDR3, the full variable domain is SQTIHQWPATLVQPVGSPLSLECTVEGTSNPNLYWYRQAAGRGLQLLFYSVGIGQISSEVPQNLSASRPQDRQFILSSKKLLLSDSGFYLCAWTSRETQYFGPGTRLLVL.

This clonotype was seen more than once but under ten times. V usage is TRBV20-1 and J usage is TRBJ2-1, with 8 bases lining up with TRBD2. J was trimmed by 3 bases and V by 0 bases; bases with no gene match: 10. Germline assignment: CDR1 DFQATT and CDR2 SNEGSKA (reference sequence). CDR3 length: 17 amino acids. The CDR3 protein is CSARDLMASGFYNEQFF. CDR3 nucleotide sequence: TGCAGTGCTAGAGATCTTATGGCTAGCGGGTTCTACAATGAGCAGTTCTTC.

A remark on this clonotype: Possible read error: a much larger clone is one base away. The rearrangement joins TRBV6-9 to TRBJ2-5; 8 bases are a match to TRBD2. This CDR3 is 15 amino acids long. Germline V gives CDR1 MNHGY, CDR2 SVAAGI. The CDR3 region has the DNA TGTACCAGCAGTTACGGGACTAGTTTCCGCGAGACCCAGTACTTC. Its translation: CTSSYGTSFRETQYF.

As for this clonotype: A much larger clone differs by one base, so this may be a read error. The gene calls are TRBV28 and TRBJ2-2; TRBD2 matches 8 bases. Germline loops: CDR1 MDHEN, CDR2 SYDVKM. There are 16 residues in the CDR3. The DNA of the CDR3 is TGTGCCGGCAGCCAACCGGGGGGGCGCGTCACCGGGGAGCTGTTTTTT. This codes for CAGSQPGGRVTGELFF.

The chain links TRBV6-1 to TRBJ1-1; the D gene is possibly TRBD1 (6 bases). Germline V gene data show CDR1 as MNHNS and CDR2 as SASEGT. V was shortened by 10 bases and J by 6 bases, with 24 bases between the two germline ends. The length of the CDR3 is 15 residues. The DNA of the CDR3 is TGTGCCACCCAAATCGGACAGTCCCCAGGGGCTGAAGCTTTCTTT. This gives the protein CATQIGQSPGAEAFF.

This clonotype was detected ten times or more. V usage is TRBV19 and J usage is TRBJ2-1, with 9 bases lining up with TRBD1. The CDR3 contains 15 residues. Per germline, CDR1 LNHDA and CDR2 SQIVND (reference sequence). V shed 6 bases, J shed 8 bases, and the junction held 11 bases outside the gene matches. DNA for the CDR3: TGTGCCAGTAGGATTCCGGGACAGGGCTTTGATGAGCAGTTCTTC. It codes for CASRIPGQGFDEQFF.

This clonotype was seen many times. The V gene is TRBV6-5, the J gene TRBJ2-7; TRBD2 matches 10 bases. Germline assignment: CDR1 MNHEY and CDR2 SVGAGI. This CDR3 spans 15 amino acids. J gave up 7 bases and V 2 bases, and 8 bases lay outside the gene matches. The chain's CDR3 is CASSYGLAGVREQYF. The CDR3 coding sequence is TGTGCCAGCAGTTACGGGCTAGCGGGAGTGAGGGAGCAGTACTTC.

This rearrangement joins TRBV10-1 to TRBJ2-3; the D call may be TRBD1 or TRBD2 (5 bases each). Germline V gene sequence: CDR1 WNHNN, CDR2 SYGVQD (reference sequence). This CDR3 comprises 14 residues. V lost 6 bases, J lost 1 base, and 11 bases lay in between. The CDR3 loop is CASSALGGTDTQYF. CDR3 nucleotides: TGCGCCAGCAGCGCCTTGGGGGGCACAGATACGCAGTATTTT.

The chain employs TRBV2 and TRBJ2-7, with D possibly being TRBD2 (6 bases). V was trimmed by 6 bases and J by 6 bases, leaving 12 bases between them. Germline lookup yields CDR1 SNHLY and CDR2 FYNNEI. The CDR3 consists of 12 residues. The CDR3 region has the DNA TGTGCCAGCAGCCGAACTAGCCGCGAGCAGTACTTC. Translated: CASSRTSREQYF.

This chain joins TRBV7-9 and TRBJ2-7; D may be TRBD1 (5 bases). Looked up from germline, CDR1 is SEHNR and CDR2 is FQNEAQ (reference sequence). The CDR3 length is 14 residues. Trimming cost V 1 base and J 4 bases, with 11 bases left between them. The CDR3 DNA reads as TGTGCCAGCAGCTTAGGGGGCAGTGAATACGAGCAGTACTTC. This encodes CASSLGGSEYEQYF.

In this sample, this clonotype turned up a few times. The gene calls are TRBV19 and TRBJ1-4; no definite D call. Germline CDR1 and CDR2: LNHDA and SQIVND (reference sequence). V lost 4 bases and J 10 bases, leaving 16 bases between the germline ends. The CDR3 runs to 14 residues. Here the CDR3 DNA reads TGTGCCAGTAGTACCGGGCCAGCGTTAGGAAAACTGTTTTTT. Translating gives CASSTGPALGKLFF.

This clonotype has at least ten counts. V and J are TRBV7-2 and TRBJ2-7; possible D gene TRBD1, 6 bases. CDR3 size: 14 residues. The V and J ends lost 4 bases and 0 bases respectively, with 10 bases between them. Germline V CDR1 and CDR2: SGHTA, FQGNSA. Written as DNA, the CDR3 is TGTGCCAGCAGCTCAGGGGCGGGCTCCTACGAGCAGTACTTC. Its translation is CASSSGAGSYEQYF.

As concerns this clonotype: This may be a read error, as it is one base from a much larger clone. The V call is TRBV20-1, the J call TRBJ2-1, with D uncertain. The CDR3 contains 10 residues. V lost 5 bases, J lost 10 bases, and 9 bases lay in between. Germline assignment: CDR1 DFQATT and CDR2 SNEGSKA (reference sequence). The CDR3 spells CSAALYEQFF. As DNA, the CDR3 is TGCAGTGCTGCGCTTTACGAGCAGTTCTTC.

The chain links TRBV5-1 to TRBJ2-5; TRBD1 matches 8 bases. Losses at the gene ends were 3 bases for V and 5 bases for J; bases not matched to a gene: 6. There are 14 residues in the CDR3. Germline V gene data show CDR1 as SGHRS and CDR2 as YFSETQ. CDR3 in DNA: TGCGCCAGCAGCTCCTGGACAGGGCGGGAGACCCAGTACTTC. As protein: CASSSWTGRETQYF.